These T cell receptor beta chains were read from a single sample in a study of T cell changes during pregnancy in multiple sclerosis. Sequencing used immunoSEQ multiplex PCR; TCRdb keeps in-frame clones, though not all of them. The sample contains tens of thousands of clones, 90% of which appear only once. The specimen was CD8+ T cells from peripheral blood mononuclear cells, collected before pregnancy. Receptors were obtained from a female donor with multiple sclerosis, enrolled in a pregnancy study. Both conserved end residues are part of each CDR3. D genes are given only for firm matches. Expanded clones are given a class, and other clones once, few, many or no size at all.

d_gene: NA
abundance: NA
j_gene: TRBJ2-1
v_gene: TRBV6-1
CDR3nt: TGTGCCAGCAGCACGACAGAAGTCGTTATGAATGAGCAGTTCTTC
CDR3aa: CASSTTEVVMNEQFF

d_gene: TRBD2
abundance: NA
j_gene: TRBJ2-2
v_gene: TRBV6-4
CDR3nt: TGTGCCAGCAGTGACGAGGCTAGCGGCGGGGAGCTGTTTTTT
CDR3aa: CASSDEASGGELFF

d_gene: NA
abundance: NA
j_gene: TRBJ2-3
v_gene: TRBV2
CDR3nt: TGTGCCAGCAGTGAAGCGGGGGCAAAGAGGGGTACAGATACGCAGTATTTT
CDR3aa: CASSEAGAKRGTDTQYF

d_gene: NA
abundance: NA
j_gene: TRBJ2-3
v_gene: TRBV27
CDR3nt: TGTGCCAGCGGTATTATACAGGGTGCACCAGATACGCAGTATTTT
CDR3aa: CASGIIQGAPDTQYF

d_gene: TRBD1
abundance: NA
j_gene: TRBJ2-7
v_gene: TRBV29-1
CDR3nt: TGCAGCGTCGGACAGGGAACTAACTACGAGCAGTACTTC
CDR3aa: CSVGQGTNYEQYF

d_gene: TRBD2
abundance: NA
j_gene: TRBJ2-1
v_gene: TRBV4-1
CDR3nt: TGCGCCAGCAGCCAAGCACTAGCGGGGCGACACACCTACAATGAGCAGTTCTTC
CDR3aa: CASSQALAGRHTYNEQFF

d_gene: TRBD2
abundance: once
j_gene: TRBJ2-3
v_gene: TRBV4-3
CDR3nt: TGCGCCAGCAGCCAAGAGGTAGCGGGGGGCCCTGGGGATACGCAGTATTTT
CDR3aa: CASSQEVAGGPGDTQYF

d_gene: NA
abundance: NA
j_gene: TRBJ2-3
v_gene: TRBV29-1
CDR3nt: TGCAGCGTTGAAGGAGGGACATCCAATTCAGATACGCAGTATTTT
CDR3aa: CSVEGGTSNSDTQYF

d_gene: TRBD2
abundance: once
j_gene: TRBJ2-1
v_gene: TRBV4-1
CDR3nt: TGCGCCAGCAGCCAAGATGCGCTAGCGGCGCCTACTACCTACAATGAGCAGTTCTTC
CDR3aa: CASSQDALAAPTTYNEQFF

d_gene: TRBD1
abundance: NA
j_gene: TRBJ2-1
v_gene: TRBV5-6
CDR3nt: TGTGCCAGCAGCCAGTACTGGGACAGGGTTAATCATGAGCAGTTCTTC
CDR3aa: CASSQYWDRVNHEQFF